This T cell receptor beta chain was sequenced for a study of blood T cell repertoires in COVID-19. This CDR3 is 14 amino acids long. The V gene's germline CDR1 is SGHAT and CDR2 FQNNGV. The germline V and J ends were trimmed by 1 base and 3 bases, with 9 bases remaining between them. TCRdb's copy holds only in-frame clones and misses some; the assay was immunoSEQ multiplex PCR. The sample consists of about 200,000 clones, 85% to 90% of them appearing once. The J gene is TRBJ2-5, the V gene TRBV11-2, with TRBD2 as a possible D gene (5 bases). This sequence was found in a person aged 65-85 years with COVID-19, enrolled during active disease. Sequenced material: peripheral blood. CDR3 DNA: TGTGCCAGCAGCTTAGTTTGGGGAGAAGAGACCCAGTACTTC. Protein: CASSLVWGEETQYF.